This T cell receptor (beta chain) comes out of a study of blood T cell repertoires in COVID-19. This CDR3 has 15 amino acids. Germline values: CDR1 LNHDA, CDR2 SQIVND (reference sequence). The V gene end was trimmed by 4 bases and the J gene end by 2 bases; junction bases not matched to a gene: 5. Repertoires were generated with immunoSEQ multiplex PCR, while TCRdb's copy carries only in-frame clones and drops some. The data hold 24,000 or so clones, with about nine tenths observed a single time. This clone was picked up one time. The chain combines TRBV19 with TRBJ2-3, with 8 bases aligning to TRBD1. The TCR originated in a human donor in a cohort sampled during active COVID-19. The donor label of this sample is uncertain. Sequencing input: peripheral blood. CDR3 sequence: CASSSRGRLTDTQYF. DNA for the CDR3: TGTGCCAGTAGTAGCAGGGGGCGCCTCACAGATACGCAGTATTTT.